One sample yielded the 14 T cell receptor beta chains listed below, sequenced in a study of blood T cell repertoires in COVID-19. Produced via immunoSEQ multiplex PCR; TCRdb's table is partial and in-frame only. The table includes 350,000 to 500,000 clones, 70% to 90% detected once. The sample comprised PBMCs or T cells enriched from blood (not recorded which). The receptor set was obtained from a woman younger than 30 who had been exposed to COVID-19.

This clone showed up just once. V usage is TRBV5-6 and J usage is TRBJ2-6; D may be TRBD1 (5 bases). Deletions cut 4 bases from V and 0 bases from J, with 8 bases between. This CDR3 is 15 amino acids long. Germline V gene lookup returns CDR1 SGHDT and CDR2 YYEEEE. This chain's CDR3 is CASSLGHSGANVLTF. The CDR3 bases are TGTGCCAGCAGCCTAGGACACTCTGGGGCCAACGTCCTGACTTTC.

There are a few counts of this clone. This chain links TRBV7-2 with TRBJ1-5, with TRBD1 as a possible D gene (6 bases). The CDR3 sequence is 15 residues long. The germline CDR1 and CDR2 sequences are SGHTA and FQGNSA. V was clipped by 4 bases and J by 3 bases, with 13 bases between them. CDR3 sequence: CASSYGDTHNQPQHF. DNA of the CDR3: TGTGCCAGCAGCTACGGGGACACCCACAATCAGCCCCAGCATTTT. The whole variable domain, filled in from reference TRBV7-2 and TRBJ1-5, reads GAGVSQSPSNKVTEKGKDVELRCDPISGHTALYWYRQSLGQGLEFLIYFQGNSAPDKSGLPSDRFSAERTGGSVSTLTIQRTQQEDSAVYLCASSYGDTHNQPQHFGDGTRLSIL.

This rearrangement joins TRBV5-1 to TRBJ1-2; 8 bases are shared with TRBD1. The CDR3 length is 15 residues. Germline V gives CDR1 SGHRS, CDR2 YFSETQ. Losses at the gene ends were 4 bases for V and 1 base for J; bases not matched to a gene: 6. CDR3 in amino acids: CASSTGTGLNYGYTF. The DNA for the CDR3 is TGCGCCAGCAGCACCGGGACAGGCCTTAACTATGGCTACACCTTC. The full variable domain, in which reference TRBV5-1 and TRBJ1-2 provide the parts outside the CDR3, is KAGVTQTPRYLIKTRGQQVTLSCSPISGHRSVSWYQQTPGQGLQFLFEYFSETQRNKGNFPGRFSGRQFSNSRSEMNVSTLELGDSALYLCASSTGTGLNYGYTFGSGTRLTVV.

This sequence joins TRBV5-1 and TRBJ2-1, with 7 bases that match TRBD2. With 2 bases clipped from V and 4 bases from J, the junction kept 6 bases outside the gene matches. This CDR3 has 15 amino acids. Germline CDR1 and CDR2: SGHRS and YFSETQ. CDR3 sequence reads: CASSFLRGDYNEQFF. The CDR3 bases are TGCGCCAGCAGCTTTCTTCGGGGGGATTACAATGAGCAGTTCTTC.

The chain's CDR3 is CASSYSGGLLLEQFF. The CDR3 DNA reads TGTGCCAGCAGTTACAGCGGGGGCCTCTTGTTGGAGCAGTTCTTC. The chain links TRBV6-2 or TRBV6-3 to TRBJ2-1, with 8 positions matching TRBD2. CDR3 size: 15 residues. Germline CDR1 MNHEY, CDR2 SVGEGT. With V trimmed by 2 bases and J by 10 bases, 10 bases remained unmatched.

The rearrangement links TRBV7-2 to TRBJ2-7; 10 positions agree with TRBD2. The CDR3 totals 15 residues. With 5 bases clipped from V and 2 bases from J, the junction kept 6 bases outside the gene matches. CDR1 is SGHTA and CDR2 is FQGNSA in the germline V gene. The DNA of the CDR3 is TGTGCCAGCAGCCTCGGGACTAGCGAAACCTACGAGCAGTACTTC. Translated, it gives CASSLGTSETYEQYF.

The rearrangement links TRBV7-2 to TRBJ2-7, with 7 bases identical to TRBD2. Germline V gives CDR1 SGHTA, CDR2 FQGNSA. The J segment lost 1 base and the V segment lost 5 bases, leaving 8 bases of the junction unmatched. This CDR3 has 15 amino acids. The CDR3 DNA sequence: TGTGCCAGCAGCACCCAAGCGGGGAAGTCCTACGAGCAGTACTTC. Translation gives CASSTQAGKSYEQYF.

The V call is TRBV28, the J call TRBJ1-5; D not certain. Trimming cost V 4 bases and J 5 bases, with 15 bases left between them. From germline, CDR1 is MDHEN and CDR2 SYDVKM. The CDR3 runs 15 residues. The CDR3 DNA reads TGTGCCAGCAGTTCGGCCTCCTTGGGCGATCAGCCCCAGCATTTT. This encodes CASSSASLGDQPQHF.

V is TRBV6-2 or TRBV6-3 and J is TRBJ2-3; unclear D gene. This CDR3 contains 14 residues. In germline, CDR1 is MNHEY, CDR2 SVGEGT. Trimming took off 4 bases at V and 0 bases at J, with 8 bases between the two ends. CDR3 bases: TGTGCCAGCAGTTCCCTGAGGAGCACAGATACGCAGTATTTT. Translated: CASSSLRSTDTQYF.

This clone was recorded once. The chain links TRBV20-1 to TRBJ2-7; D ambiguous. This CDR3 region has 13 residues. The V end was cut by 3 bases, the J end by 3 bases, with 12 bases between. Germline loops: CDR1 DFQATT, CDR2 SNEGSKA (reference sequence). The CDR3 DNA reads as TGCAGTGCTAGTTCTAGTTCGGGCTACGAGCAGTACTTC. Protein sequence: CSASSSSGYEQYF.

This sequence joins TRBV10-2 and TRBJ2-7, with 7 bases fitting TRBD1. Germline V gene lookup returns CDR1 WSHSY and CDR2 SAAADI. Trimming at V came to 2 bases and at J to 0 bases, leaving 4 bases not matched to a gene. CDR3 length equals 15 residues. CDR3 nucleotide sequence: TGCGCCAGCAGTGAGCCCTGGGACAGCTCCTACGAGCAGTACTTC. Translated, it gives CASSEPWDSSYEQYF.

This clone showed up just a few times. The chain joins TRBV4-2 to TRBJ1-2; D may be TRBD1 (5 bases). Germline V CDR1 and CDR2: LGHNA, YNFKEQ. V lost 0 bases, J lost 4 bases, and 12 bases lay in between. The CDR3 covers 15 residues. The CDR3 DNA reads TGTGCCAGCAGCCAAGAGGGTCAGGGTAGCTATGGCTACACCTTC. It translates to CASSQEGQGSYGYTF.

In this sample, this clone turned up a few times. Here the CDR3 reads CASSTSGGAETQYF. DNA for the CDR3: TGTGCCAGCAGCACAAGCGGGGGGGCGGAGACCCAGTACTTC. The J gene is TRBJ2-5, the V gene TRBV9; 10 bases are a match to TRBD2. The CDR3 sequence is 14 residues long. V gave up 4 bases and J gave up 5 bases; unmatched junction bases: 5. Germline assignment: CDR1 SGDLS and CDR2 YYNGEE.

The genes are TRBV7-9 and TRBJ2-5; 11 nucleotides align to TRBD1. V shed 5 bases, J shed 4 bases, and the junction held 6 bases outside the gene matches. Germline CDR1 reads SEHNR; CDR2 reads FQNEAQ (reference sequence). The length of the CDR3 is 15 residues. The CDR3 here is CASSRWTGGGETQYF. The DNA of the CDR3 is TGTGCCAGCAGCCGTTGGACAGGGGGCGGAGAGACCCAGTACTTC.